This T cell receptor (beta chain) stems from a study of spatial heterogeneity in lung cancer. Overall study context: The library had UMIs, and each TCR and UMI pair averaged more than ten raw reads. The study's findings and limits: Relative to follow-up, resection was when ubiquitous expanded tumor TCRs appeared more in blood.

The table lists this clonotype with a few counts. Its cognate antigen is unknown. Time point denoted: sample taken at primary tumor resection. Sequencing covered unsorted whole RNA taken from tumor, nontumor lung or frozen PBMC. Individually, TCR cDNA molecules were each labelled with a unique molecular identifier. TCRdb processed the 5' RACE reads anew with MiXCR; each CDR3 protein has one entry. The top ten hold 6.8% of the sample, which has some 78,000 distinct CDR3 sequences, about 8% seen once. CDR1 is SGHTA, CDR2 FQGTGA, per germline. Trimming left V 2 bases short and J 6 bases short, with 10 bases between. The CDR3 sequence is 13 residues long.

The receptor was isolated from a male donor with early-stage non-small cell lung cancer. The sample was PBMCs, taken at surgery. The rearrangement uses TRBV7-3 and TRBJ1-1; D not resolved. CDR3 bases: TGTGCCAGCAGCTTAGACTTCTACTCTGAAGCTTTCTTT. Residues: CASSLDFYSEAFF.